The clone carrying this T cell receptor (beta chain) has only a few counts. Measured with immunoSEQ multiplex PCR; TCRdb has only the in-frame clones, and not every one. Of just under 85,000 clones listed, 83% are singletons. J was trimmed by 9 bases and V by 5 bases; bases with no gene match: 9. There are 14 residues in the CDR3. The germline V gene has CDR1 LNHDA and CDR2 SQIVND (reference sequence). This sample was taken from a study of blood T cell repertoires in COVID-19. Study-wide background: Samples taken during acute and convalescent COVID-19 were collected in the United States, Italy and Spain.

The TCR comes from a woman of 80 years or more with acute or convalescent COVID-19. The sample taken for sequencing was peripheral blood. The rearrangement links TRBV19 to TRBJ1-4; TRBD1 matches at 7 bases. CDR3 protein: CASSATATGQKLFF. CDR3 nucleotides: TGTGCCAGTAGTGCGACCGCGACAGGGCAAAAACTGTTTTTT.